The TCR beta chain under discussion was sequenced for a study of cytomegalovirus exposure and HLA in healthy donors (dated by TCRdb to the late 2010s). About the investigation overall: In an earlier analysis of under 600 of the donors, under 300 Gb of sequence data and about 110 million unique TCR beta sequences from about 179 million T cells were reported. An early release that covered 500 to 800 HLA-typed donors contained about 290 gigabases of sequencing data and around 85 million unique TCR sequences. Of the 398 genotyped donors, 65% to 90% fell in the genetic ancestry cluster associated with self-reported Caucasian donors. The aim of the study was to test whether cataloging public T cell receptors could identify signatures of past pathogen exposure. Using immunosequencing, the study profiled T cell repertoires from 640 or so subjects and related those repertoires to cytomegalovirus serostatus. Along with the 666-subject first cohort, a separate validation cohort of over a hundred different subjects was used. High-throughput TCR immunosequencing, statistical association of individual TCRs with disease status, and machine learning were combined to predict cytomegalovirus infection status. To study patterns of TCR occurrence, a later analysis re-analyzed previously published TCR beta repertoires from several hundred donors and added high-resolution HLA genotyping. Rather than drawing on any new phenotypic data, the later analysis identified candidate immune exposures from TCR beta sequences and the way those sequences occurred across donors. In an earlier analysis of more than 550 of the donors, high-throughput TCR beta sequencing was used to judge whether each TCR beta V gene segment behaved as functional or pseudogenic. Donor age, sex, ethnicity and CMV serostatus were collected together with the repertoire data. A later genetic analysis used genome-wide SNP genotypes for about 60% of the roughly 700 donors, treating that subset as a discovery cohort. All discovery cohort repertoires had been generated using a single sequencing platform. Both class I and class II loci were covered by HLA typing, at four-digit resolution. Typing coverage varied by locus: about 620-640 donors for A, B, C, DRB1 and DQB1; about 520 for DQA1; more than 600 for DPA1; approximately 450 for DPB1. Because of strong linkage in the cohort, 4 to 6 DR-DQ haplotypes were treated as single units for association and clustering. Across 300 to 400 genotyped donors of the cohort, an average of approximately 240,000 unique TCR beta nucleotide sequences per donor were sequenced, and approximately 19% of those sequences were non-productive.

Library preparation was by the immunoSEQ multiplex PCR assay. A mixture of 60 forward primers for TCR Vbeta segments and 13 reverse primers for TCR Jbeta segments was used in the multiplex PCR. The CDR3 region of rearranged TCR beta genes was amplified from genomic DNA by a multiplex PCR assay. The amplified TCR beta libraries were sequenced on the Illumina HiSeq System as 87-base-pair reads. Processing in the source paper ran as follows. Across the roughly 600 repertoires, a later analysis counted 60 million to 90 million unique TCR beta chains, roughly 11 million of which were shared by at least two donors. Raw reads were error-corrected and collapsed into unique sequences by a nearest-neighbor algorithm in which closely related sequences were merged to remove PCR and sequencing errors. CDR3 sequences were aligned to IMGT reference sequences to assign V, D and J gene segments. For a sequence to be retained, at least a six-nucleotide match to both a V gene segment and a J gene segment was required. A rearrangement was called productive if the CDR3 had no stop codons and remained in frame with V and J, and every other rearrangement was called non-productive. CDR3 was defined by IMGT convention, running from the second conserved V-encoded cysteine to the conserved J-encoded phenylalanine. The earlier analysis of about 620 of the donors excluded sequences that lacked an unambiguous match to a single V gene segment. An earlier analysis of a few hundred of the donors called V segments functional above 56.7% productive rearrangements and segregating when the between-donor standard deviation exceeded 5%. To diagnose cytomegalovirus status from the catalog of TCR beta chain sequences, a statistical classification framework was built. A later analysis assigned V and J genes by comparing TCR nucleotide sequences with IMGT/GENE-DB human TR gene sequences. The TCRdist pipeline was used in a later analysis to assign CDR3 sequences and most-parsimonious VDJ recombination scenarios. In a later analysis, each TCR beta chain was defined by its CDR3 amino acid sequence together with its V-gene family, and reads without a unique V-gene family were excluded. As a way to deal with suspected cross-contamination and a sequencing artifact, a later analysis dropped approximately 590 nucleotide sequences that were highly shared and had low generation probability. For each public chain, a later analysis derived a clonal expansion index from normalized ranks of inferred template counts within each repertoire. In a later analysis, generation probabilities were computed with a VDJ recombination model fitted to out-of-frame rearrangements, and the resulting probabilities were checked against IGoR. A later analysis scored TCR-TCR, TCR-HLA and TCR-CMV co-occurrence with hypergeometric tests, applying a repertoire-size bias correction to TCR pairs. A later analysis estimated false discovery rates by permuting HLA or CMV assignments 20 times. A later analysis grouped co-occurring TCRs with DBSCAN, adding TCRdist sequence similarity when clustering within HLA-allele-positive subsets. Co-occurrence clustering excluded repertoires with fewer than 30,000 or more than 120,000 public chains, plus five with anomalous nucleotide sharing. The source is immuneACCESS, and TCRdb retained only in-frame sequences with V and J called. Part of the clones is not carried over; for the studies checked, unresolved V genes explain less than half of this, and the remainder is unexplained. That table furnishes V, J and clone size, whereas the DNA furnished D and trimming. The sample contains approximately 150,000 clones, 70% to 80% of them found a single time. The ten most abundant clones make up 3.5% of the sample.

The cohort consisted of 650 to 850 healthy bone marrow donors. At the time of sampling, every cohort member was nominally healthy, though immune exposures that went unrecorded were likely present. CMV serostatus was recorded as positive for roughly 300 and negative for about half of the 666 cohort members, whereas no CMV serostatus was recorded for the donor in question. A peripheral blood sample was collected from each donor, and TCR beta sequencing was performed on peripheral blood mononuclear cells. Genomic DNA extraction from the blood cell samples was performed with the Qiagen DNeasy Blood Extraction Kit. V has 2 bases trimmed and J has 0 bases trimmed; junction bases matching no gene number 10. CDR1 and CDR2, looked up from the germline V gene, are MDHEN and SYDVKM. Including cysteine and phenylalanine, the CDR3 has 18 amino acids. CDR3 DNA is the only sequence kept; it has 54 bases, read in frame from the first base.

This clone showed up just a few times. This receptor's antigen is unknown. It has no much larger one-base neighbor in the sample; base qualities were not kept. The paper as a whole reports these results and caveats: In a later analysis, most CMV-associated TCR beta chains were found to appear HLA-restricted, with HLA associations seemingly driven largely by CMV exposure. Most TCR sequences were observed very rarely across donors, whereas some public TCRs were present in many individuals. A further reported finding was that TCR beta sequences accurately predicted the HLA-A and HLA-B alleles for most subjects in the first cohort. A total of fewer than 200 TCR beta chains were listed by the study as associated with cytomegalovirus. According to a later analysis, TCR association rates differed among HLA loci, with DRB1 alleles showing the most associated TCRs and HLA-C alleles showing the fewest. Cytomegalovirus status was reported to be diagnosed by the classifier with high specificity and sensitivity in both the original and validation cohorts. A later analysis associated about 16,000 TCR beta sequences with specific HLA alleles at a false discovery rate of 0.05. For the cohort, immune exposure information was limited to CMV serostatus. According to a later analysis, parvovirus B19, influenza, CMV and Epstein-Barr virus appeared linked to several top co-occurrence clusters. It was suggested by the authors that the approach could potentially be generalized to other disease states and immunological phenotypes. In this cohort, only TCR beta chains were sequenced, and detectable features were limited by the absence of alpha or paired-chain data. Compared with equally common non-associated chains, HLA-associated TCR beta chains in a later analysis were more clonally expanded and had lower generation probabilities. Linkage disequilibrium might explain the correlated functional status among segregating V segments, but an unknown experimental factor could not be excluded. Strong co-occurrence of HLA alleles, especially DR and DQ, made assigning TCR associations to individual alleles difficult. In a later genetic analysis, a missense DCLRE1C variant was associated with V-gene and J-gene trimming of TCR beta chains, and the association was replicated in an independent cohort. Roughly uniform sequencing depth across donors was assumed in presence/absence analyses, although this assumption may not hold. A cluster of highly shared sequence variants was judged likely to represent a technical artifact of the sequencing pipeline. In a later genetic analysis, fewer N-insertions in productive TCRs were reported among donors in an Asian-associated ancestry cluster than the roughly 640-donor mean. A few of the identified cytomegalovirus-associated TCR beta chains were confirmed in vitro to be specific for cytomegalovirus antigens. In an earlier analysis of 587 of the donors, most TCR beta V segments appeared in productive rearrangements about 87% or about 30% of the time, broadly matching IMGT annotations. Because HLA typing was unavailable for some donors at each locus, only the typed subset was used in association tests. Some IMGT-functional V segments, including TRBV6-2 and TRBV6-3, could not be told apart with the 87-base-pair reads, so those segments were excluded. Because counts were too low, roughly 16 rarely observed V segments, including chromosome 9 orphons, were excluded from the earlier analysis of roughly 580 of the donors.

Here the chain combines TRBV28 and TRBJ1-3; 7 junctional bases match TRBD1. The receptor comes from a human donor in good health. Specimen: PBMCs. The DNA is TGTGCCAGCAGTTTAGATTTAGGGACAGCGGGCTCTGGAAACACCATATATTTT. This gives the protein CASSLDLGTAGSGNTIYF.